This TCR beta chain was retrieved from a study of cytomegalovirus exposure and HLA in healthy donors. General observations from the study: A likely sequencing artifact accounted for one observed cluster of highly shared sequence variants. A later analysis linked a missense DCLRE1C variant to TCR beta V- and J-gene trimming. TCR beta chains numbering roughly 150 were designated cytomegalovirus-associated.

The CDR3 has 14 amino acids. V gave up 3 bases and J gave up 3 bases, with 9 bases separating them. Germline values: CDR1 MNHNS, CDR2 SASEGT. This clone was seen just once. Its target is not known. PCR amplification relied on 60 Vbeta primers (plus 13 Jbeta primers). Data came from immunoSEQ multiplex PCR; TCRdb stores just in-frame clones and leaves some out. The data show 100,000 or so clones, with over 70% seen just once and around 1.2% held by the top ten. Sequencing was done on a sample of PBMCs. This TCR was recovered from a man aged 35 to 55 in good health and CMV-seronegative. The rearrangement uses TRBV6-1 and TRBJ2-1; TRBD1 might be the D (6 bases). CDR3 loop: CASSDWTVYNEQFF. The CDR3 DNA reads TGTGCCAGCAGTGACTGGACAGTCTACAATGAGCAGTTCTTC.